The rows below give T cell receptor beta chains drawn from one sample of a study of blood T cell repertoires in COVID-19. Assay used: immunoSEQ multiplex PCR; TCRdb lists only in-frame clones, some missing. The repertoire holds hundreds of thousands of clones, with roughly 89% as singletons. Sequencing used PBMCs or T cells enriched from blood (not recorded which). Receptors originate from a man between 60 and 75 years old who had recovered from COVID-19. CDR3s leave out the opening cysteine and the closing phenylalanine or tryptophan. A D gene is named only where the DNA matches it firmly.

V gene: TRBV2; J gene: TRBJ2-5; CDR3 length: 12; D gene: TRBD2; CDR3 protein: ASSGGTSAETQY
V gene: TRBV5-1; J gene: TRBJ2-7; CDR3 length: 14; D gene: TRBD2; CDR3 protein: ASGPWTSGSSHEQY
V gene: TRBV6-6; J gene: TRBJ1-5; CDR3 length: 12; D gene: .; CDR3 protein: ASSRTGGDQPQH
V gene: TRBV28; J gene: TRBJ2-3; CDR3 length: 13; D gene: .; CDR3 protein: ASSLGQTNTDTQY
V gene: TRBV2; J gene: TRBJ1-5; CDR3 length: 13; D gene: .; CDR3 protein: ASTSGGGSNQPQH
V gene: TRBV4-2; J gene: TRBJ1-6; CDR3 length: 14; D gene: .; CDR3 protein: ASSQVTGDLNSPLH
V gene: TRBV20-1; J gene: TRBJ1-5; CDR3 length: 13; D gene: .; CDR3 protein: SASRGPDSNQPQH
V gene: TRBV5-4; J gene: TRBJ2-7; CDR3 length: 14; D gene: TRBD2; CDR3 protein: ASSTRTSGSPYEQY
V gene: TRBV15; J gene: TRBJ2-5; CDR3 length: 13; D gene: .; CDR3 protein: ATSRLTARQETQY
V gene: TRBV7-9; J gene: TRBJ2-1; CDR3 length: 13; D gene: TRBD1; CDR3 protein: ASSLYGTADNEQF